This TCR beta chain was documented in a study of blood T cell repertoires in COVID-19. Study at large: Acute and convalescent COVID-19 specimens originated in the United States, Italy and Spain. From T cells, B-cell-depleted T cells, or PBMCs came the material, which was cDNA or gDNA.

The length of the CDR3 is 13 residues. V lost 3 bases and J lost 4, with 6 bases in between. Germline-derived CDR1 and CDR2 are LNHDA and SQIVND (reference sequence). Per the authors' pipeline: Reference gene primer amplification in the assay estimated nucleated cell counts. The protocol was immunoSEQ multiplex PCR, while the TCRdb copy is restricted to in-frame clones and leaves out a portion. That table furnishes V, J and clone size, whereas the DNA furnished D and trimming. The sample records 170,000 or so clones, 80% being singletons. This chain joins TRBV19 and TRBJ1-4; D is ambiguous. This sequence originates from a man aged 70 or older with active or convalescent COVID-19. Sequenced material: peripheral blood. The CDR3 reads CASSIRLNEKLFF. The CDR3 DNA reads TGTGCCAGTAGTATCAGGCTTAATGAAAAACTGTTTTTT.